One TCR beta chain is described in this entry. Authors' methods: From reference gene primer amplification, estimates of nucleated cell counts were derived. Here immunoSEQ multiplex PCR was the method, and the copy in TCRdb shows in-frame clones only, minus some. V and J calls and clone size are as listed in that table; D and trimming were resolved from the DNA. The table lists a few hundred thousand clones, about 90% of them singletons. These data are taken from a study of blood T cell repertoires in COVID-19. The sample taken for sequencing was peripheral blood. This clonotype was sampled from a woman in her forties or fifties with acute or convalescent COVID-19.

CDR3 sequence: CSARLVYEQYF. CDR3 DNA sequence: TGCAGTGCTCGGTTGGTCTACGAGCAGTACTTC. The J gene is TRBJ2-7, the V gene TRBV20-1; D remains ambiguous. Trimming cost V 5 bases and J 3 bases, with 8 bases left between them. The germline gives CDR1 DFQATT, CDR2 SNEGSKA (reference sequence). The CDR3 extends over 11 amino acids.